This T cell receptor beta chain was sequenced in a study of beta chain features in type 1 diabetes. The study, taken as a whole, reports: In all four CD4+ subsets, TCRB CDR3 length was significantly, moderately reduced in type 1 diabetes. Whether TCRB rearrangement is influenced by HLA type was left unresolved in this analysis. Cells that show high TCR expression could be over-represented by cDNA sequencing.

Since all of the isolated RNA was reverse transcribed, expressed TCRB transcripts were what got sequenced. TCRdb's copy holds only in-frame clones and misses some; the assay was immunoSEQ multiplex PCR. The table shows a few hundred thousand clones, with roughly 12% occurring only once. In this sample, this clone turned up a few times. Its antigen is not identified. This TCR derives from a woman aged 18-35 years with type 1 diabetes. Sequenced material: naive CD4+ T cells from blood.

For the CDR3, the DNA is TGTGCCATCGGGGGACTAGCGGGAGGGCCGGGTTACGAGCAGTACTTC. This gives the protein CAIGGLAGGPGYEQYF. The chain uses TRBV10-3 and TRBJ2-7; 16 bases line up with TRBD2. This CDR3 has 16 amino acids. The germline gives CDR1 ENHRY, CDR2 SYGVKD. V lost 8 bases and J lost 4; bases outside the gene matches: 8.